This T cell receptor beta chain came from a study of T cell changes during pregnancy in multiple sclerosis (dated by TCRdb to about 2019). Regarding the complete study: The study examined how the T cell repertoire changed over the course of pregnancy in women with multiple sclerosis.

In regard to this clone: What antigen it recognizes has not been identified. Base qualities are not at hand, and no much larger clone is one base apart.

Receptors were amplified or captured by the immunoSEQ multiplex PCR assay. TCRdb stores this immuneACCESS table with in-frame sequences only. Part of the clones is absent; in the studies checked, under half of the shortfall reflects unresolved V genes, and no reason is known for the rest. Recorded for this sample are around 62,000 clones; approximately 90% of them occurred a single time. The ten largest clones capture roughly 1.5% of the sample. The sample was peripheral blood, taken in the third trimester of pregnancy. This sequence originates from a female donor with multiple sclerosis, enrolled in a pregnancy study.

In nucleotide form, the sequence is TGTGCCAGTTCAATACAGGCCCCCTACAATGAGCAGTTCTTC. Its translation reads: CASSIQAPYNEQFF. The chain is assembled from TRBV27 and TRBJ2-1; a tentative D call is TRBD1 (5 bases match). The junction carries 14 bases between V and J, which are trimmed by 9 bases and 2 bases respectively. The CDR3 spans 14 residues, from the cysteine through the phenylalanine. The kept DNA is CDR3 alone, 42 bases in frame from the first base. In the germline V gene (reference sequence), CDR1 corresponds to MNHEY and CDR2 to SMNVEV.